This T cell receptor beta chain is from a study of T cells after yellow fever vaccination. Study information: SMART-Seq v4 Ultra Low Input handled preparation of low-cell-number fractions.

There are many counts of this clonotype. Germline CDR1 MNHEY, CDR2 SMNVEV (reference sequence). The CDR3 spans 14 residues. J was trimmed by 6 bases and V by 7 bases; bases with no gene match: 9. TCRdb re-derived calls from the 5' RACE reads in MiXCR, one entry per CDR3 protein. The table includes about 57,000 distinct CDR3 sequences, approximately 8% detected once. This sequence joins TRBV27 and TRBJ1-5; 7 positions agree with TRBD1. The sequence came from a man aged 30 to 39 who received the YFV17D yellow fever vaccine. The sequenced sample was CD8+ T cells sorted from PBMCs, obtained 15 days after the yellow fever booster vaccination. DNA of the CDR3: TGTGCCAGCAAAATAACAGGGGCTGGTCAGCCCCAGCATTTT. It yields the protein CASKITGAGQPQHF.